Shown below are 30 T cell receptor beta chains from a single sample sequenced in a study of T-cell memory formation after mild COVID-19. TCRdb re-called the 5' RACE reads through MiXCR, storing one row per CDR3 protein. Found here are roughly 35,000 distinct CDR3 sequences, 7% to 9.5% of them singletons; the top ten hold 29%. Sequencing input: PBMCs or a T cell subset sorted from them (not recorded which). The source is a man between 18 and 29 years old who had mild COVID-19 (a few samples of this study predate the infection). Cell type and time point are not known.

This clonotype has just one count. The V call is TRBV2, the J call TRBJ2-3, with unresolved D. The CDR3 length is 14 residues. Looked up from germline, CDR1 is SNHLY and CDR2 is FYNNEI. V was shortened by 8 bases and J by 5 bases, with 17 bases between the two germline ends. This CDR3 is CASLRTPSGDTQYF. The CDR3 DNA reads TGTGCCAGCCTCCGAACACCCTCCGGAGATACGCAGTATTTT.

This clonotype was seen a handful of times. The V and J genes are TRBV11-2 and TRBJ1-1; D is unclear. V was cut by 3 bases and J by 2 bases, with 7 bases left in between. The CDR3 is 13 amino acids. Germline CDR1 reads SGHAT; CDR2 reads FQNNGV. CDR3 sequence reads: CASSLRRNTEAFF. CDR3 DNA: TGTGCCAGCAGCTTGAGGAGAAACACTGAAGCTTTCTTT.

This clonotype has at least ten counts. The chain combines TRBV12-3 or TRBV12-4 with TRBJ2-5; TRBD2 matches 9 bases. Trimming took 5 bases from V and 7 from J; bases not matched to a gene: 11. The CDR3 length is 15 residues. The CDR3 is CASSPLAGGLGTQYF. CDR3 coding DNA: TGTGCCAGCAGTCCCTTGGCGGGGGGGTTGGGGACCCAGTACTTC.

This clonotype showed up just a few times. The V gene is TRBV19, the J gene TRBJ2-3; TRBD2 agrees at 9 bases. The germline V gene encodes CDR1 LNHDA and CDR2 SQIVND (reference sequence). The CDR3 sequence is 15 residues long. The V segment lost 7 bases and the J segment 2 bases; nucleotides outside the gene matches: 7. The CDR3 bases are TGTGCCAGTACGGATAGCGGGAGATACACAGATACGCAGTATTTT. Translating gives CASTDSGRYTDTQYF.

This clonotype was observed a few times. The chain carries TRBV10-3 and TRBJ1-1, with 7 positions matching TRBD1. The ends lost 5 bases at V and 5 bases at J; junction bases unmatched: 8. This CDR3 is 14 amino acids long. Looked up from germline, CDR1 is ENHRY and CDR2 is SYGVKD. The CDR3 region is CAISYLEGATEAFF. In nucleotides, the CDR3 is TGTGCCATCAGTTACTTGGAGGGGGCGACTGAAGCTTTCTTT.

This clonotype was detected ten times or more. This chain joins TRBV20-1 and TRBJ2-7; D assignment may be TRBD1 or TRBD2 (5 bases each). Per germline, CDR1 DFQATT and CDR2 SNEGSKA (reference sequence). Between the trimmed V and J ends, which lost 6 bases and 5 bases, there was a span of 17 bases. The length of the CDR3 is 13 residues. The CDR3 loop reads CSAPGPVPNEQYF. Here the CDR3 DNA reads TGCAGTGCCCCGGGGCCTGTTCCCAACGAGCAGTACTTC.

At least ten counts were recorded for this clonotype. V usage is TRBV4-2 and J usage is TRBJ2-7; a possible D gene is TRBD2 (6 bases). The length of the CDR3 is 15 residues. V was pared by 0 bases and J by 2 bases, with 11 bases between. Germline V gene sequence: CDR1 LGHNA, CDR2 YNFKEQ. In DNA form, the CDR3 reads TGTGCCAGCAGCCAAGATCTAGCGCCTGCCTACGAGCAGTACTTC. Its protein product is CASSQDLAPAYEQYF.

This clonotype was counted many times. CDR3 protein: CASSLAYLPYNEQFF. CDR3 sequence (DNA): TGTGCCAGCAGCCTTGCCTACCTTCCCTACAATGAGCAGTTCTTC. The V call is TRBV3-1, the J call TRBJ2-1; D unresolved. Trimming took off 4 bases at V and 2 bases at J, with 12 bases between the two ends. The CDR3 totals 15 residues. Germline V lookup: CDR1 LGHDT, CDR2 YNNKEL (reference sequence).

This clonotype was detected ten times or more. The CDR3 DNA reads as TGCAGTGCTAGAACCAGCGGGGGGGCGGATGAGCAGTTCTTC. It encodes CSARTSGGADEQFF. The chain joins TRBV20-1 to TRBJ2-1; 10 bases match TRBD2. With V trimmed by 2 bases and J by 8 bases, 6 bases remained unmatched. Germline loops: CDR1 DFQATT, CDR2 SNEGSKA (reference sequence). The length of the CDR3 is 14 residues.

This clonotype was detected many times. DNA for the CDR3: TGTGCCATCAGTGAATCGAGCGGGGGACTCCAAGAGACCCAGTACTTC. It specifies CAISESSGGLQETQYF. The chain is built from TRBV10-3 and TRBJ2-5; 8 nucleotides match TRBD2. J lost 1 base, V lost 3 bases, and 7 bases had no gene match. CDR3 length equals 16 residues. Germline-derived CDR1 and CDR2 are ENHRY and SYGVKD.

The V call is TRBV4-1, the J call TRBJ1-6, with no clear D. From germline, CDR1 is MGHRA and CDR2 YSYEKL. This CDR3 contains 13 residues. V lost 5 bases and J 10 bases, leaving 12 bases between the germline ends. The CDR3 here is CASSSGPDSPLHF. CDR3 bases: TGCGCCAGCAGCAGCGGTCCAGACTCACCCCTCCACTTT.

This clonotype was seen ten or more times. V and J are TRBV20-1 and TRBJ2-7; 11 bases match TRBD1. Germline lookup yields CDR1 DFQATT and CDR2 SNEGSKA (reference sequence). This CDR3 has 14 amino acids. With 6 bases clipped from V and 4 bases from J, the junction kept 8 bases outside the gene matches. The chain's CDR3 is CSAPRGQGGYEQYV. DNA of the CDR3: TGCAGTGCCCCCCGGGGACAGGGGGGTTACGAGCAGTACGTC.

This clonotype was seen at least ten times. The V and J genes are TRBV28 and TRBJ1-4; weak D call: TRBD1 (5 bases). The V and J ends lost 6 bases and 4 bases respectively, with 18 bases between them. The CDR3 contains 16 residues. Germline V gives CDR1 MDHEN, CDR2 SYDVKM. The CDR3 DNA is TGTGCCAGCAGACGAGCCGGGACTCCAGTTAATGAAAAACTGTTTTTT. It translates to CASRRAGTPVNEKLFF.

This clonotype was seen many times. The gene calls are TRBV7-2 and TRBJ1-1, with 7 bases matching TRBD1. V shed 5 bases, J shed 6 bases, and the junction held 9 bases outside the gene matches. Germline-derived CDR1 and CDR2 are SGHTA and FQGNSA. The CDR3 length is 14 residues. CDR3 region: CASSRPTGRPEAFF. CDR3 nucleotides: TGTGCCAGCAGCCGACCGACAGGGAGGCCTGAAGCTTTCTTT.

This clonotype was detected many times. The chain couples TRBV7-9 to TRBJ2-5; 10 bases match TRBD1. V was clipped by 4 bases and J by 4 bases; unmatched bases: 9. Looked up from germline, CDR1 is SEHNR and CDR2 is FQNEAQ (reference sequence). This CDR3 comprises 16 residues. For the CDR3, the DNA is TGTGCCAGCAGCTCGTTCGGGACAGGGGCGAGAGAGACCCAGTACTTC. Residues: CASSSFGTGARETQYF.

The genes are TRBV7-3 and TRBJ2-1, with 10 bases matching TRBD2. The trim removed 3 bases at V and 4 bases at J, leaving 3 bases unmatched. The CDR3 consists of 15 residues. Per germline, CDR1 SGHTA and CDR2 FQGTGA. CDR3 in amino acids: CASSFTSGVYNEQFF. The CDR3 coding sequence is TGTGCCAGCAGCTTCACTAGCGGGGTTTACAATGAGCAGTTCTTC.

This clonotype was seen at least ten times. The CDR3 DNA is TGTGCCATCAGTGACCTAGCGGGGGACGGCAATGAGCAGTTCTTC. It translates to CAISDLAGDGNEQFF. This chain joins TRBV10-3 and TRBJ2-1; 10 positions agree with TRBD2. The CDR3 spans 15 residues. CDR1 and CDR2 from the germline V gene are ENHRY and SYGVKD. V lost 3 bases, J lost 6 bases, and 5 bases stayed unmatched.

V usage is TRBV27 and J usage is TRBJ2-7; perhaps TRBD1 as D (8 bases). With 8 bases removed from V and 1 base from J, the gap between germline ends came to 15 bases. This CDR3 comprises 14 residues. In germline, CDR1 is MNHEY, CDR2 SMNVEV (reference sequence). The CDR3 spells CASGGGDRSYEQYF. In nucleotides, the CDR3 is TGTGCCAGCGGGGGAGGGGACAGGTCCTACGAGCAGTACTTC.

This clonotype was observed many times. V gene TRBV29-1 combines with J gene TRBJ2-4, with 8 bases lining up with TRBD2. Germline assignment: CDR1 SQVTM and CDR2 ANQGSEA. The CDR3 is 17 residues long. J was trimmed by 1 base and V by 0 bases; bases with no gene match: 8. The CDR3, as DNA: TGCAGCGTTGAAGATCCACGGCGGGGGGAGGCCAAAAACATTCAGTACTTC. It codes for CSVEDPRRGEAKNIQYF.

This clonotype ranks as medium-sized. V and J are TRBV7-8 and TRBJ1-2; 7 nucleotides align to TRBD1. This CDR3 comprises 11 residues. V lost 5 bases to trimming and J lost 10 bases; unmatched junction nucleotides: 4. Germline CDR1 is SGHVS and CDR2 is FQNEAQ. The CDR3 DNA reads as TGTGCCAGCAGCGGGACAGCGGCCTACACCTTC. It is translated as CASSGTAAYTF. Looking up the rest from reference TRBV7-8 and TRBJ1-2 gives the full variable domain: GAGVSQSPRYKVAKRGQDVALRCDPISGHVSLFWYQQALGQGPEFLTYFQNEAQLDKSGLPSDRFFAERPEGSVSTLKIQRTQQEDSAVYLCASSGTAAYTFGSGTRLTVV.

This clonotype was seen at least ten times. The chain uses TRBV12-3 or TRBV12-4 and TRBJ2-2; D is possibly TRBD2 (6 bases). V gave up 5 bases and J gave up 8 bases, with 9 bases separating them. The CDR3 has 12 amino acids. CDR3 DNA sequence: TGTGCCAGCAGTCCCGGGAGTGGGGAGCTGTTTTTT. Translated: CASSPGSGELFF.

The sample holds a few counts of this clonotype. CDR3 protein: CAWTPWGGANTGELFF. CDR3 nucleotides: TGTGCCTGGACCCCCTGGGGGGGCGCGAACACCGGGGAGCTGTTTTTT. The chain uses TRBV30 and TRBJ2-2; possibly TRBD2 for D (7 bases). The CDR3 contains 16 residues. Trimming stripped 4 bases from V and 0 bases from J, with 15 bases between. Germline CDR1 and CDR2: GTSNPN and SVGIG (reference sequence).

This clonotype was detected only a few times. The V call is TRBV30, the J call TRBJ2-5; TRBD2 is a possible D gene (6 bases). The CDR3 sequence is 13 residues long. V dropped 0 bases and J dropped 4 bases, with 9 bases sitting between them. CDR1 and CDR2 from the germline V gene are GTSNPN and SVGIG (reference sequence). This chain's CDR3 is CAWSVGGTETQYF. CDR3 DNA sequence: TGTGCCTGGAGTGTCGGAGGGACAGAGACCCAGTACTTC.

This clonotype is deemed medium-sized (0.01 to 0.1%). V and J are TRBV7-2 and TRBJ2-3, with 12 bases matching TRBD2. The CDR3 is made up of 17 amino acids. CDR1 SGHTA and CDR2 FQGNSA come from the germline V gene. Germline trimming cut 5 bases from V and 0 bases from J; bases unmatched to any gene: 6. The CDR3 is CASSPRTSGASTDTQYF. The CDR3 region has the DNA TGTGCCAGCAGCCCAAGGACTAGCGGGGCTAGCACAGATACGCAGTATTTT.

This clonotype was picked up many times. This sequence joins TRBV7-2 and TRBJ2-5; the D gene is possibly TRBD1 (5 bases). CDR3 length: 14 amino acids. Trimming stripped 6 bases from V and 7 bases from J, with 18 bases between. Germline CDR1 SGHTA, CDR2 FQGNSA. CDR3 in DNA: TGTGCCAGCAGTTCCGCAGGGTTGCAAAGGACCCAGTACTTC. Its translation: CASSSAGLQRTQYF.

Notes on this clonotype: A read error may explain this, as a much larger clone is one base away. The chain uses TRBV12-3 or TRBV12-4 and TRBJ2-5, with a tentative D call TRBD2 (5 bases). This CDR3 contains 13 residues. CDR3 in DNA: TGTGCCAGCAGAAACCCAAAGTGGGAGACCCAGTGCTTC. It codes for CASRNPKWETQCF.

Ten or more counts support this clonotype. Written as DNA, the CDR3 is TGTGCCAGCAGGGGGACAGCATTCGATTTCTTT. Protein sequence: CASRGTAFDFF. The chain carries TRBV11-2 and TRBJ1-1; 7 bases fit TRBD1. The V segment lost 6 bases and the J segment 13 bases; nucleotides outside the gene matches: 8. This CDR3 region has 11 residues. The germline gives CDR1 SGHAT, CDR2 FQNNGV.

This clonotype was observed at least ten times. The J gene is TRBJ1-3, the V gene TRBV6-5; D unclear. The V gene lost 4 bases and the J gene lost 1 base, with 11 bases spanning the gap. CDR1 and CDR2 from the germline V gene are MNHEY and SVGAGI. The CDR3 spans 15 residues. The CDR3 region is CASSLAWVSGNTIYF. DNA of the CDR3: TGTGCCAGCAGTTTAGCTTGGGTGTCTGGAAACACCATATATTTT.

This clonotype occurred many times. This chain connects TRBV19 to TRBJ2-7; 7 nucleotides align to TRBD2. The V gene end was trimmed by 6 bases and the J gene end by 2 bases; junction bases not matched to a gene: 4. The V gene's germline CDR1 is LNHDA and CDR2 SQIVND (reference sequence). The CDR3 consists of 13 residues. CDR3 coding DNA: TGTGCCAGTAGCTCGGGGGGACCCTACGAGCAGTACTTC. Residues: CASSSGGPYEQYF.

This clonotype was seen ten or more times. The chain carries TRBV30 and TRBJ1-5, with no clear D. Trimming stripped 1 base from V and 0 bases from J, with 4 bases between. The germline V gene has CDR1 GTSNPN and CDR2 SVGIG (reference sequence). There are 13 residues in the CDR3. CDR3 loop: CAWSEDSNQPQHF. In DNA, the CDR3 is TGTGCCTGGAGTGAGGATAGCAATCAGCCCCAGCATTTT.